The 10 T cell receptor beta chains listed next were all sequenced from one sample in a study of blood T cell repertoires in COVID-19. Only in-frame clones appear in the TCRdb table, and some are missing; sequencing was by immunoSEQ multiplex PCR. The data show about 200,000 clones, with approximately 78% seen just once and 5.2% held by the top ten. The sequencing sample was made of peripheral blood. The receptors derive from a woman between 70 and 85 years old with COVID-19, enrolled during active disease.

The chain recombines TRBV11-2 with TRBJ2-2; D not certain. Germline V gene lookup returns CDR1 SGHAT and CDR2 FQNNGV. The CDR3 sequence is 16 residues long. Trimming cost V 2 bases and J 0 bases, with 10 bases left between them. The CDR3 sequence: CASSLLGSANTGELFF. As DNA, the CDR3 is TGTGCCAGCAGCTTATTAGGCAGCGCGAACACCGGGGAGCTGTTTTTT.

The V gene is TRBV28, the J gene TRBJ1-2; 8 bases are shared with TRBD1. This CDR3 is built from 14 residues. V was clipped by 2 bases and J by 8 bases; unmatched bases: 7. In germline, CDR1 is MDHEN, CDR2 SYDVKM. The CDR3 region has the DNA TGTGCCAGCAGTTTACAACAGGGGGGACAAGGCTACACCTTC. Translated, it gives CASSLQQGGQGYTF.

The chain is built from TRBV6-5 and TRBJ1-5; D call uncertain. V lost 2 bases, J lost 4 bases, and 6 bases lay in between. Germline V CDR1 and CDR2: MNHEY, SVGAGI. This CDR3 region has 13 residues. DNA for the CDR3: TGTGCCAGCAGTTACCCAGTGAATCAGCCCCAGCATTTT. This translates into CASSYPVNQPQHF.

CDR3 region: CATYLGAGYTEAFF. The CDR3 coding sequence is TGTGCCACCTATTTGGGCGCGGGTTACACTGAAGCTTTCTTT. The chain joins TRBV28 to TRBJ1-1; D gene ambiguous. Trimming shortened V by 10 bases and J by 3 bases, and 18 bases separated the two germline ends. The germline CDR1 and CDR2 sequences are MDHEN and SYDVKM. CDR3 length: 14 amino acids.

The chain uses TRBV5-6 and TRBJ1-3; D remains ambiguous. Per germline, CDR1 SGHDT and CDR2 YYEEEE. The CDR3 is made up of 14 amino acids. The germline V and J ends were trimmed by 5 bases and 0 bases, with 9 bases remaining between them. The CDR3 DNA reads TGTGCCAGCAGTTTTACAGTCTCTGGAAACACCATATATTTT. This sequence encodes CASSFTVSGNTIYF.

The chain couples TRBV2 to TRBJ2-7, with TRBD1 as a possible D gene (6 bases). Germline CDR1 is SNHLY and CDR2 is FYNNEI. CDR3 length: 14 amino acids. V was pared by 2 bases and J by 6 bases, with 14 bases between. Written as DNA, the CDR3 is TGTGCCAGCAGTGAACGGCAGGGGAACGGCGAGCAGTACTTC. Translation gives CASSERQGNGEQYF.

The chain carries TRBV28 and TRBJ1-1; D might be TRBD1 (5 bases). The CDR3 consists of 15 residues. CDR1 and CDR2 from the germline V gene are MDHEN and SYDVKM. V lost 5 bases to trimming and J lost 5 bases, with 18 bases between them. In DNA form, the CDR3 reads TGTGCCAGCAGTCAACACAGCGCCGGGGGGACTGAAGCTTTCTTT. The encoded protein is CASSQHSAGGTEAFF.

This clone was seen a single time. CDR3 protein: CASSYPRGPIYEQYF. The CDR3 DNA follows: TGTGCCAGCAGTTACCCCAGGGGACCCATATACGAGCAGTACTTC. The chain employs TRBV6-5 and TRBJ2-7; D possibly corresponds to TRBD1 (6 bases). Trimming shortened V by 2 bases and J by 4 bases, and 15 bases separated the two germline ends. Germline CDR1 is MNHEY and CDR2 is SVGAGI. The CDR3 contains 15 residues.

The genes are TRBV19 and TRBJ2-1, with 13 bases identical to TRBD2. V was pared by 8 bases and J by 10 bases, with 14 bases of the junction left unmatched. CDR3 length: 16 amino acids. The germline V gene has CDR1 LNHDA and CDR2 SQIVND (reference sequence). The CDR3 loop is CASASPGTSGTGEQFF. DNA for the CDR3: TGTGCCAGTGCGAGTCCCGGGACTAGCGGGACCGGGGAGCAGTTCTTC.

The rearrangement uses TRBV28 and TRBJ2-2, with TRBD2 identical over 10 bases. The germline V gene has CDR1 MDHEN and CDR2 SYDVKM. Trimming removed 6 bases from V and 6 bases from J; junction bases left unmatched: 7. This CDR3 comprises 15 residues. CDR3 in amino acids: CASRVAGGLAGELFF. In DNA, the CDR3 is TGTGCCAGCAGAGTAGCGGGAGGCCTCGCCGGGGAGCTGTTTTTT.